Shown below are 5 T cell receptor beta chains from a single sample sequenced in a study of T cell responses to AZD1222 COVID-19 vaccine. Generated by immunoSEQ multiplex PCR, the TCRdb table keeps only in-frame clones and is missing some. The repertoire has 70,000 to 95,000 clones, roughly nine tenths of them found once; the top ten carry about 2.4%. Sequences were derived from peripheral blood, sampled 28 days after the second AZD1222 dose. The receptors derive from an adult who received the AZD1222 COVID-19 vaccine.

The rearrangement links TRBV7-8 to TRBJ2-2; 8 bases map to TRBD1. CDR3 length equals 17 residues. The V and J ends lost 1 base and 6 bases, in that order; junction bases with no gene match: 10. CDR1 SGHVS and CDR2 FQNEAQ come from the germline V gene. CDR3: CASSLVGQGAGAGELFF. CDR3 sequence (DNA): TGTGCCAGCAGCTTAGTTGGTCAGGGGGCGGGTGCCGGGGAGCTGTTTTTT.

This chain links TRBV10-1 with TRBJ2-1; 11 nucleotides line up with TRBD2. The J segment lost 6 bases and the V segment lost 6 bases, leaving 4 bases of the junction unmatched. The V gene's germline CDR1 is WNHNN and CDR2 SYGVQD (reference sequence). The CDR3 length is 14 residues. The CDR3 is CASSTGTSGNEQFF. The CDR3 coding sequence is TGCGCCAGCAGCACCGGGACTAGCGGCAATGAGCAGTTCTTC.

V and J are TRBV6-5 and TRBJ1-4; possible D gene TRBD1, 6 bases. CDR1 and CDR2 (germline): MNHEY, SVGAGI. V dropped 4 bases and J dropped 7 bases, with 16 bases sitting between them. This CDR3 is built from 15 residues. The CDR3 loop reads CASSSTGTFFEKLFF. In nucleotides, the CDR3 is TGTGCCAGCAGTTCAACCGGGACATTCTTTGAAAAACTGTTTTTT.

The chain links TRBV30 to TRBJ1-4; D not resolved. In germline, CDR1 is GTSNPN, CDR2 SVGIG (reference sequence). The CDR3 is 15 amino acids. The ends were cut back, 0 bases at V and 0 bases at J, with 8 bases in the middle. CDR3 bases: TGTGCCTGGAGTGTACCCGGAACAACTAATGAAAAACTGTTTTTT. It yields the protein CAWSVPGTTNEKLFF. Together with reference TRBV30 and TRBJ1-4, the CDR3 gives the full variable domain: SQTIHQWPATLVQPVGSPLSLECTVEGTSNPNLYWYRQAAGRGLQLLFYSVGIGQISSEVPQNLSASRPQDRQFILSSKKLLLSDSGFYLCAWSVPGTTNEKLFFGSGTQLSVL.

V is TRBV19 and J is TRBJ1-2, with D hard to call. Germline lookup yields CDR1 LNHDA and CDR2 SQIVND (reference sequence). This CDR3 contains 13 residues. V was cut by 10 bases and J by 4 bases, with 16 bases left in between. CDR3 sequence reads: CATQLGLGYGYTF. Written as DNA, the CDR3 is TGTGCCACCCAGCTAGGTTTGGGCTATGGCTACACCTTC.